A selection of T cell receptor beta chains follows, all from one sample in a study of a mutant IDH1 vaccine in newly diagnosed glioma. The assay was immunoSEQ multiplex PCR, and TCRdb's table has in-frame clones only and misses some. The data hold around 85,000 clones, with approximately 85% observed a single time. Antigen specificity for these receptors is unknown. This sample comprised PBMCs, obtained from a glioma patient whose treatment included an IDH1 peptide vaccine. The source of these receptors is a young man with glioma. Some clones in this sample may be carry-over from other donors' samples. Each CDR3 is given with its conserved first and last residue. A D gene is named only where the DNA matches it firmly. Clone size is given for some rows only: seen once, a few or many times, or a class if the clone is expanded.

TRBJ2-1,TRBV29-1,once,.,TGCAGCGTTGATGGCTCCCCGAGCTCCTACAATGAGCAGTTCTTC,CSVDGSPSSYNEQFF
TRBJ2-6,TRBV25-1,.,TRBD1,TGTGCCAGCTCCCGACAGGGGACTGGGGCCAACGTCCTGACTTTC,CASSRQGTGANVLTF
TRBJ2-3,TRBV7-9,few,TRBD2,TGTGCCAGCAGCCCGGGACTAGCGAACACAGATACGCAGTATTTT,CASSPGLANTDTQYF
TRBJ2-1,TRBV10-3,.,.,TGTGCCATCAATGGGGGGCTTGGCTACAATGAGCAGTTCTTC,CAINGGLGYNEQFF
TRBJ1-6,TRBV5-1,.,.,TGCGCCAGCAGCTCCAACACGGCCGGTGGTAATTCACCCCTCCACTTT,CASSSNTAGGNSPLHF
TRBJ2-5,TRBV6-1,.,TRBD2,TGTGCCAGCAGTGAACTAGCGGGGGGGCTAGAGACCCAGTACTTC,CASSELAGGLETQYF
TRBJ1-6,TRBV9,.,.,TGTGCCAGCAGCCCCCGGACGGAAATTAATTCACCCCTCCACTTT,CASSPRTEINSPLHF
TRBJ2-3,TRBV5-1,.,.,TGCGCCAGCAGCTTACAGCTGTTCACAGATACGCAGTATTTT,CASSLQLFTDTQYF
TRBJ2-5,TRBV5-1,.,TRBD1,TGCGCCAGCAGCTTGGGGGACAGGGATGGGGAGACCCAGTACTTC,CASSLGDRDGETQYF
TRBJ2-3,TRBV27,.,.,TGTGCCAGCAGTCTGGGACCGAGCACAGATACGCAGTATTTT,CASSLGPSTDTQYF
TRBJ2-2,TRBV5-8,.,.,TGTGCCAGCAGCTTGGGAACAGGAACGAACACCGGGGAGCTGTTTTTT,CASSLGTGTNTGELFF
TRBJ1-2,TRBV28,.,TRBD1,TGTGCCAGCAGAGTTCTATCCCCGGACAGGGTATATGGCTACACCTTC,CASRVLSPDRVYGYTF
TRBJ1-2,TRBV7-2,.,.,TGTGCCAGCAGCTTCCCTAACAGGGAAAGCTATGGCTACACCTTC,CASSFPNRESYGYTF
TRBJ2-1,TRBV14,.,.,TGTGCCAGCAGCCCTCCTCTTACTCAGAGGGATGAGCAGTTCTTC,CASSPPLTQRDEQFF
TRBJ2-1,TRBV5-1,.,TRBD1,TGCGCCAGCAGCTTGGAGGGACAGGGAGGTAGTGAGCAGTTCTTC,CASSLEGQGGSEQFF
TRBJ1-5,TRBV15,.,.,TGTGCCACCAGCCGGACAGATTATAGCAATCAGCCCCAGCATTTT,CATSRTDYSNQPQHF
TRBJ1-1,TRBV6-1,.,.,TGTGCCAGCAGTGAACGGAGACAGAAGAACACTGAAGCTTTCTTT,CASSERRQKNTEAFF
TRBJ2-5,TRBV5-6,.,.,TGTGCCAGCAGCTTCCGGGACCGAGAGACCCAGTACTTC,CASSFRDRETQYF
TRBJ2-1,TRBV29-1,.,.,TGCAGCGCCCAGGGAGGGACAACGGGCAATGAGCAGTTCTTC,CSAQGGTTGNEQFF
TRBJ1-6,TRBV7-2,once,TRBD1,TGTGCCAGCAGCCCTGCGGGCGGGACAGGGGACGGGGCCCTCCACTTT,CASSPAGGTGDGALHF
TRBJ2-1,TRBV5-6,.,TRBD2,TGTGCCAGCATTGGACTAGCGGGAAACAATGAGCAGTTCTTC,CASIGLAGNNEQFF
TRBJ1-1,TRBV9,.,.,TGTGCCAGCAGCGTAGATGCCAGGGGAAACACTGAAGCTTTCTTT,CASSVDARGNTEAFF
TRBJ2-1,TRBV7-3,.,.,TGTGCCAGCAGCTCGGCGAGGACTCCCAATGAGCAGTTCTTC,CASSSARTPNEQFF
TRBJ2-3,TRBV19,.,.,TGTGCCAGTAGGCAGGGCGGGGACGCAGATACGCAGTATTTT,CASRQGGDADTQYF
TRBJ1-4,TRBV4-3,.,TRBD1,TGCGCCAGCAGCCTCCTTACAGGGGGCGGGGAAAAACTGTTTTTT,CASSLLTGGGEKLFF
TRBJ2-5,TRBV5-4,.,.,TGTGCCAGCAGCTTGAGGGAGGAACAGTACTTC,CASSLREEQYF
TRBJ1-1,TRBV6-5,few,.,TGTGCCAGCAGTTCGAGACAGACGAACACTGAAGCTTTCTTT,CASSSRQTNTEAFF
TRBJ2-3,TRBV7-9,.,TRBD2,TGTGCCAGCAGCCGCCCGGGGGCTAGCGGGACAGATACGCAGTATTTT,CASSRPGASGTDTQYF
TRBJ2-3,TRBV5-1,.,.,TGCGCCAGCAGCACGTACGTACAGGGAAGCACAGATACGCAGTATTTT,CASSTYVQGSTDTQYF
TRBJ1-5,TRBV6-1,.,.,TGTGCCAGCTCAAGGTTGTCCAGAAATCAGCCCCAGCATTTT,CASSRLSRNQPQHF
TRBJ1-1,TRBV7-9,.,.,TGTGCCAGCAGCTTAGCCGGGTTTGAAGCTTTCTTT,CASSLAGFEAFF
TRBJ2-7,TRBV2,.,TRBD1,TGTGCCAGCCTTTCCGGGACAGGGAGGCACGAGCAGTACTTC,CASLSGTGRHEQYF
TRBJ1-1,TRBV9,few,TRBD1,TGTGCCAGCAGCGTAGACTGGCAGGGGGAAGAAGCTTTCTTT,CASSVDWQGEEAFF
TRBJ2-2,TRBV5-6,.,TRBD1,TGTGCCAGCAGCCGGGACAGGGAGATACACACCGGGGAGCTGTTTTTT,CASSRDREIHTGELFF
TRBJ1-1,TRBV19,.,TRBD1,TGTGCCAGTAGTCACCTCGACAGGGACCTTGAAGCTTTCTTT,CASSHLDRDLEAFF
TRBJ1-1,TRBV10-3,.,TRBD1,TGTGCCATCAGTGAACGGACAGGCGGATCAGGGACTGAAGCTTTCTTT,CAISERTGGSGTEAFF
TRBJ1-6,TRBV6-5,.,.,TGTGCCAGCAGTGTCCGACAAGATAATTCACCCCTCCACTTT,CASSVRQDNSPLHF
TRBJ2-7,TRBV2,.,.,TGTGCCAGCATGCAGCAGGCATACCACGAGCAGTACTTC,CASMQQAYHEQYF
TRBJ1-2,TRBV18,.,TRBD1,TGTGCCAGCTCACGGCGGACAGGGGAGTCGGGACCGGACTATGGCTACACCTTC,CASSRRTGESGPDYGYTF
TRBJ2-3,TRBV9,.,TRBD2,TGTGCCAGCAGCGTAGGGACTAGCGGGGGTCTCACAGATACGCAGTATTTT,CASSVGTSGGLTDTQYF
TRBJ2-3,TRBV10-3,.,TRBD2,TGTGCCACCAAGCGGGGACCGGGGGCAGATACGCAGTATTTT,CATKRGPGADTQYF
TRBJ2-5,TRBV11-2,.,.,TGTGCCAGCAGCTTAGCCGGTAGATCCTACTTC,CASSLAGRSYF
TRBJ1-5,TRBV2,.,.,TGTGCCAGCAGTGCGGAAGGTCAGCCCCAGCATTTT,CASSAEGQPQHF